The clone carrying this T cell receptor (beta chain) was seen a few times. CD4 and CD8 responders that proliferated in the reaction were FACS-sorted. The data were obtained in a study of graft-versus-host responses after intestinal transplantation. Study context: Following induction with anti-thymocyte globulin, all recipients were given tacrolimus and steroids for about 3 years.

The CDR3 covers 14 residues. V lost 6 bases, J lost 7 bases, and 9 bases stayed unmatched. The germline V gene has CDR1 KGHSH and CDR2 LQKENI. Sequenced by immunoSEQ multiplex PCR; TCRdb stores in-frame clones only, minus some. The table records fewer than 13,000 clones, about 32% of them present only once. This TCR was recovered from a human patient who received an intestinal transplant. V is TRBV18 and J is TRBJ2-3; 8 bases agree with TRBD2. Specimen: alloreactive CD4+ T cells from a mixed lymphocyte reaction culture, collected before intestinal transplant. Subset indicated: CFSE-low proliferating T cells sorted from roughly six-day pre-transplant mixed lymphocyte reaction (GvH or HvG direction). In DNA form, the CDR3 reads TGTGCCAGCTCCTCCAGCGGGAGTGGGAATACGCAGTATTTT. This sequence encodes CASSSSGSGNTQYF.